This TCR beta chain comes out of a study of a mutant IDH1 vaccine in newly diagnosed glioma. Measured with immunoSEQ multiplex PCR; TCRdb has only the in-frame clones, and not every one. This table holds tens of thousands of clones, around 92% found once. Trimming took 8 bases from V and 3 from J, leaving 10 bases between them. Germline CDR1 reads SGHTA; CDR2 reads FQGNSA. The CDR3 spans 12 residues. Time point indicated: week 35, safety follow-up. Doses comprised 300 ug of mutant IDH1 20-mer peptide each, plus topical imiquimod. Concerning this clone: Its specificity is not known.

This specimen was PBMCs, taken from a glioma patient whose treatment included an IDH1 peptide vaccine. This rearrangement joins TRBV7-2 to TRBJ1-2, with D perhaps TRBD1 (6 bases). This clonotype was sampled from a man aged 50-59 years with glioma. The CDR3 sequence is CASGYRDYGYTF. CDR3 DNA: TGTGCCAGCGGGTACAGGGACTATGGCTACACCTTC.